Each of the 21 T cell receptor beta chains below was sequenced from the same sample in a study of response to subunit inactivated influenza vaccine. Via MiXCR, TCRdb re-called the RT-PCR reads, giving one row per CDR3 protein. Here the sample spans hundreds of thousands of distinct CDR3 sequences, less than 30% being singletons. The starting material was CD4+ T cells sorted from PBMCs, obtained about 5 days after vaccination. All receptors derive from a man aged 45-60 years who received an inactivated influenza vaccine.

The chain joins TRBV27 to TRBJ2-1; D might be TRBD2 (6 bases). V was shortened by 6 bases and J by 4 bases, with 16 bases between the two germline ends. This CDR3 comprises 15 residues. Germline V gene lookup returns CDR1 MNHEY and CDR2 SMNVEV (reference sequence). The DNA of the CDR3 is TGTGCCAGCAGCGGCCCGGGGGTAGCTTACAATGAGCAGTTCTTC. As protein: CASSGPGVAYNEQFF.

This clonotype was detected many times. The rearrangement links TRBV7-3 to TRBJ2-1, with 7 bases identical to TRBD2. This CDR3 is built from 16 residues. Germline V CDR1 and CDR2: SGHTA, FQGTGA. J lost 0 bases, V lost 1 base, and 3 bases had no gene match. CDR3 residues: CASSLRGGSSYNEQFF. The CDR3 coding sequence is TGTGCCAGCAGCTTAAGGGGCGGGAGCTCCTACAATGAGCAGTTCTTC.

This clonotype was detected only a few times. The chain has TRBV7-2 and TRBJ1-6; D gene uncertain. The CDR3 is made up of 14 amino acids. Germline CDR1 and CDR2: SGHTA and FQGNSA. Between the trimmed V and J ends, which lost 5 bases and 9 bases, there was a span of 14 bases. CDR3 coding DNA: TGTGCCAGCAGCATGCCGACCTTCCGTTCACCCCTCCACTTT. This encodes CASSMPTFRSPLHF.

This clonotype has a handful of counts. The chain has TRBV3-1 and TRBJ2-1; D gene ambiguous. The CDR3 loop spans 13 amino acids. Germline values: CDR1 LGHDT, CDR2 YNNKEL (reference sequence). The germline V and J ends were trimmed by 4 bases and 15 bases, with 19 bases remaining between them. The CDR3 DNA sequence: TGTGCCAGCAGCCTGATTGGGTCCTCTTTTAGGTTCTTC. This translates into CASSLIGSSFRFF.

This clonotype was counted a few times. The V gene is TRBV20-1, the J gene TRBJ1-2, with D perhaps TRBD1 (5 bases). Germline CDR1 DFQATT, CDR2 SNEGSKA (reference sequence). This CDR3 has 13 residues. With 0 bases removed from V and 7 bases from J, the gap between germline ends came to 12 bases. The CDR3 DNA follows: TGCAGTGCTAGAGAGGGGCAGGGCGGTGGCTACACCTTC. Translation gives CSAREGQGGGYTF.

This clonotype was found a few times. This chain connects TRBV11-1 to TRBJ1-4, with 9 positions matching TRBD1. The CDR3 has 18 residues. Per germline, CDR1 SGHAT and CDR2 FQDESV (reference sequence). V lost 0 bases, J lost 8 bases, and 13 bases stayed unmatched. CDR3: CASSLAPRYRDRVEKLFF. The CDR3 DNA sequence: TGTGCCAGCAGCTTAGCCCCCCGCTACCGGGACAGGGTGGAAAAACTGTTTTTT.

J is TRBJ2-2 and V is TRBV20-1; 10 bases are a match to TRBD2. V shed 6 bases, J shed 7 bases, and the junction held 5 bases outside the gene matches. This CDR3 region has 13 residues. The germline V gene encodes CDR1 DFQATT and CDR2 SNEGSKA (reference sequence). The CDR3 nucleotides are TGCAGTGCAGAGCGGGGGGGCAACGGGGAGCTGTTTTTT. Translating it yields CSAERGGNGELFF.

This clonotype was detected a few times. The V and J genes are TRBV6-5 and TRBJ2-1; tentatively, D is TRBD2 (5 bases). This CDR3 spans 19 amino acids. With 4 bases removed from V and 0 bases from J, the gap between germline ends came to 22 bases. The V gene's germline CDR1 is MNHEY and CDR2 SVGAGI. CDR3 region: CASSFPGLRQRSSYNEQFF. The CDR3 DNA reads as TGTGCCAGCAGTTTCCCTGGGCTTCGGCAGCGGAGCTCCTACAATGAGCAGTTCTTC.

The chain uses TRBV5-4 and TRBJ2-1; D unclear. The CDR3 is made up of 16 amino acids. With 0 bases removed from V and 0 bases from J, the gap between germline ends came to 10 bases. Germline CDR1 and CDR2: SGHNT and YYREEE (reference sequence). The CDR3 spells CASSLGPGNSYNEQFF. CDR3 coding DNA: TGTGCCAGCAGCTTGGGTCCGGGCAACTCCTACAATGAGCAGTTCTTC.

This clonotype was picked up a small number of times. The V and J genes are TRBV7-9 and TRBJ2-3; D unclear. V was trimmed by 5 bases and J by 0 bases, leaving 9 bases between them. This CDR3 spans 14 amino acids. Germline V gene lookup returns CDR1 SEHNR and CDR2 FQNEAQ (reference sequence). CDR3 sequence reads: CASSQKDSTDTQYF. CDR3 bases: TGTGCCAGCAGCCAAAAGGACAGCACAGATACGCAGTATTTT.

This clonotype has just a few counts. The CDR3 sequence is CASSRGTNLRTGELFF. CDR3 nucleotide sequence: TGCGCCAGCAGCCGCGGGACAAACCTCCGAACCGGGGAGCTGTTTTTT. V and J are TRBV4-3 and TRBJ2-2; either TRBD1 or TRBD2 may fit D (6 bases each). The CDR3 runs to 16 residues. Per germline, CDR1 LGHNA and CDR2 YSLEER. V shed 4 bases and J shed 5 bases, with 17 bases lying between them.

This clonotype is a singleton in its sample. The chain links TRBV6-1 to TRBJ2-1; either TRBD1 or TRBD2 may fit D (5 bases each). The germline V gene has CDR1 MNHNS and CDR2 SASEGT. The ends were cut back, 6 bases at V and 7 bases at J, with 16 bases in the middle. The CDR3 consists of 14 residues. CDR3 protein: CASRARGLLNEQFF. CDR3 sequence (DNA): TGTGCCAGCAGGGCCCGGGGCCTATTAAATGAGCAGTTCTTC.

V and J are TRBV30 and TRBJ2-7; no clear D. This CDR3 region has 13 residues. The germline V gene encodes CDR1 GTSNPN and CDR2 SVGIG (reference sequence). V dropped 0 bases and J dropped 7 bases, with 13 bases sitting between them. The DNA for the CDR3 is TGTGCCTGGAGTGTATGGCTAGTAGGAGAGCAGTACTTC. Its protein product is CAWSVWLVGEQYF.

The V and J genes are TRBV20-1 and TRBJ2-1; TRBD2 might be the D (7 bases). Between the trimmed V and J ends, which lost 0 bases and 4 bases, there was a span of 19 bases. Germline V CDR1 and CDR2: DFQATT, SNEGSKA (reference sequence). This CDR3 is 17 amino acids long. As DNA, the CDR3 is TGCAGTGCTAGAGATAGAGGATCGGGGAGGGGGTACAATGAGCAGTTCTTC. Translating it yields CSARDRGSGRGYNEQFF.

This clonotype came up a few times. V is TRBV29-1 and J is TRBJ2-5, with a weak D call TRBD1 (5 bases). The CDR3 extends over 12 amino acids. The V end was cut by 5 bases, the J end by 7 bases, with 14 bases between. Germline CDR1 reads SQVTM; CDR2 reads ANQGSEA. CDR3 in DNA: TGCAGCGTTTGCCCAGGGTCCGGGACCCAGTACTTC. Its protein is CSVCPGSGTQYF.

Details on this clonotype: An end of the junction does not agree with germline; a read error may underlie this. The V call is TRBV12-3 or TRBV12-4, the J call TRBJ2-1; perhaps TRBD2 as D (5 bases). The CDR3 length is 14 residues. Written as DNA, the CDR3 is TGTGTCAGCAGTTTAGCGATCGGGTATAGTGAGCAGTTCTTC. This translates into CVSSLAIGYSEQFF.

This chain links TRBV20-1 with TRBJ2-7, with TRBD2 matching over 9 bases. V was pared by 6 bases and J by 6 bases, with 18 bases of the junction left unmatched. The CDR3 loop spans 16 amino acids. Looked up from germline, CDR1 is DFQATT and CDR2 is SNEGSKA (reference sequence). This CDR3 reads CSADAFGREGLREQYF. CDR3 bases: TGCAGTGCCGACGCTTTTGGGCGGGAGGGTTTGCGCGAGCAGTACTTC.

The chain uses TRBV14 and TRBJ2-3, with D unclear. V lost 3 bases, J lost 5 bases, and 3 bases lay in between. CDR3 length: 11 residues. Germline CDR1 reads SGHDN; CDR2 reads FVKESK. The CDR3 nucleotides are TGTGCCAGCAGCCAGATAGATACGCAGTATTTT. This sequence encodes CASSQIDTQYF. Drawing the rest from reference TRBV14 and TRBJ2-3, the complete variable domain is EAGVTQFPSHSVIEKGQTVTLRCDPISGHDNLYWYRRVMGKEIKFLLHFVKESKQDESGMPNNRFLAERTGGTYSTLKVQPAELEDSGVYFCASSQIDTQYFGPGTRLTVL.

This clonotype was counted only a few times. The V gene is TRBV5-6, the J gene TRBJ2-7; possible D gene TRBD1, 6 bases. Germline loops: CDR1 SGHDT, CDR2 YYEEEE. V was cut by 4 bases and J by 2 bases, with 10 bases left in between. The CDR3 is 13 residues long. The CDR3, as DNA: TGTGCCAGCAGCGGGACAACCACCTACGAGCAGTACTTC. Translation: CASSGTTTYEQYF.

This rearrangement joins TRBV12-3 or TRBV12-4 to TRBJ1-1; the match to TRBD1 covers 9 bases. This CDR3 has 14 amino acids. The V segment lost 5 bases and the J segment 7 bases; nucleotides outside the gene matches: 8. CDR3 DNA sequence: TGTGCCAGCAGTGCGCAACAGGGGGCGAGTGAAGCTTTCTTT. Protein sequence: CASSAQQGASEAFF.

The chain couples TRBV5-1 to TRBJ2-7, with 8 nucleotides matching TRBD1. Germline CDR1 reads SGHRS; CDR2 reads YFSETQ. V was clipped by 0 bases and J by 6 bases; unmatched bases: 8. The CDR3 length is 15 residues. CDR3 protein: CASSLAWRQGAEQYF. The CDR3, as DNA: TGCGCCAGCAGCTTGGCCTGGAGGCAGGGGGCCGAGCAGTACTTC.